The clone carrying this T cell receptor beta chain showed up just a few times. CDR3 length: 14 residues. CDR1 is ENHRY and CDR2 is SYGVKD in the germline V gene. Trimming cost V 2 bases and J 7 bases; bases outside gene matches: 4. This entry belongs to a study of T cell responses to AZD1222 COVID-19 vaccine. Assay: immunoSEQ multiplex PCR; the TCRdb copy retains only in-frame clones and omits some. Among about 99,000 clones listed, 90% were seen once. This receptor was identified in an adult in good health. J is TRBJ1-5 and V is TRBV10-3, with 8 bases lining up with TRBD1. The sequencing used peripheral blood, collected on day 0 of AZD1222 vaccination. The CDR3 nucleotides read TGTGCCATCAGTGAGGGACAGGGCGGGCAGCCCCAGCATTTT. Protein sequence: CAISEGQGGQPQHF.